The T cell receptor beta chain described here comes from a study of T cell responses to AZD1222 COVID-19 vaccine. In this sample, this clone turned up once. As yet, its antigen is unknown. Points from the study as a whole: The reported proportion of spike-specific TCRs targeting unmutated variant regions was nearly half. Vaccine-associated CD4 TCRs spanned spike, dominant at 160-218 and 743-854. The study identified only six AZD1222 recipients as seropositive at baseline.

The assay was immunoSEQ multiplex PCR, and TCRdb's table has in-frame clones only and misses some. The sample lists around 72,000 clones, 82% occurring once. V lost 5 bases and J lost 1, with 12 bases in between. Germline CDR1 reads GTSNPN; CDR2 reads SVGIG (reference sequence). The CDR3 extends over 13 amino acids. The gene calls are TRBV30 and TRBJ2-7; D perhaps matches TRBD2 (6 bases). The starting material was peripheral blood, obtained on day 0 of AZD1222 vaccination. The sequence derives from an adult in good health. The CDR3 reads CAWGRGMSYEQYF. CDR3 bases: TGTGCCTGGGGGCGGGGAATGTCCTACGAGCAGTACTTC.